Below, 27 T cell receptor beta chains from the same sample are listed, as sequenced in a study of T cells in localized non-small cell lung cancer. The repertoire was sequenced with immunoSEQ multiplex PCR; TCRdb's copy has only in-frame clones and lacks some. The table shows 52,000 or so clones, with around four fifths occurring only once. This sample comprised peripheral blood mononuclear cells, obtained before any cancer treatment. The receptors originated from a man between 40 and 70 years old with stage III lung adenocarcinoma.

The CDR3 loop reads CASAQSQAKNIQYF. The CDR3 bases are TGTGCCAGTGCCCAATCGCAAGCCAAAAACATTCAGTACTTC. This chain joins TRBV19 and TRBJ2-4; D not resolved. V dropped 8 bases and J dropped 0 bases, with 11 bases sitting between them. Germline assignment: CDR1 LNHDA and CDR2 SQIVND (reference sequence). The length of the CDR3 is 14 residues.

The chain combines TRBV2 with TRBJ1-1, with 8 bases identical to TRBD1. The V gene's germline CDR1 is SNHLY and CDR2 FYNNEI. The CDR3 spans 13 residues. The J segment lost 12 bases and the V segment lost 5 bases, leaving 11 bases of the junction unmatched. The CDR3 here is CASSLSQDRVTFF. The CDR3 DNA is TGTGCCAGCAGTCTATCACAGGACAGGGTGACTTTCTTT.

The chain employs TRBV14 and TRBJ2-1; TRBD2 matches 10 bases. V gave up 6 bases and J gave up 3 bases; unmatched junction bases: 5. CDR1 SGHDN and CDR2 FVKESK come from the germline V gene. The CDR3 is 15 residues long. CDR3 region: CASSFGTSVYNEQFF. CDR3 sequence (DNA): TGTGCCAGCAGTTTCGGGACTAGCGTCTACAATGAGCAGTTCTTC.

A single count supports this clone. J is TRBJ1-5 and V is TRBV5-1; 8 nucleotides align to TRBD1. This CDR3 region has 15 residues. In germline, CDR1 is SGHRS, CDR2 YFSETQ. V lost 3 bases to trimming and J lost 0 bases; unmatched junction nucleotides: 2. In nucleotides, the CDR3 is TGCGCCAGCAGCTCGGGGACAGGTAGCAATCAGCCCCAGCATTTT. It is translated as CASSSGTGSNQPQHF.

The chain links TRBV9 to TRBJ1-5; no reliable D call. This CDR3 has 13 residues. Trimming stripped 2 bases from V and 4 bases from J, with 7 bases between. Germline CDR1 and CDR2: SGDLS and YYNGEE. The CDR3 loop reads CASSVKANQPQHF. CDR3 nucleotide sequence: TGTGCCAGCAGCGTGAAAGCAAATCAGCCCCAGCATTTT.

In this sample, this clone turned up once. The V gene is TRBV13, the J gene TRBJ1-5; D possibly corresponds to TRBD1 (5 bases). The germline V gene has CDR1 PRHDT and CDR2 FYEKMQ (reference sequence). Trimming left V 3 bases short and J 4 bases short, with 10 bases between. The CDR3 extends over 14 amino acids. The CDR3 is CASSFGSGNQPQHF. CDR3 coding DNA: TGTGCCAGCAGCTTTGGGTCAGGGAATCAGCCCCAGCATTTT.

This clone has just one count. The V and J genes are TRBV29-1 and TRBJ1-5, with D unclear. Germline V lookup: CDR1 SQVTM, CDR2 ANQGSEA. V gave up 4 bases and J gave up 7 bases, with 11 bases separating them. This CDR3 is built from 12 residues. Written as DNA, the CDR3 is TGCAGCGTTGGGTCTGGCGGCCAGCCCCAGCATTTT. Amino acids: CSVGSGGQPQHF. Drawing the rest from reference TRBV29-1 and TRBJ1-5, the complete variable domain is SAVISQKPSRDICQRGTSLTIQCQVDSQVTMMFWYRQQPGQSLTLIATANQGSEATYESGFVIDKFPISRPNLTFSTLTVSNMSPEDSSIYLCSVGSGGQPQHFGDGTRLSIL.

The sample holds one count of this clone. The CDR3 here is CASSYGPLYGPQHF. In DNA, the CDR3 is TGTGCCAGCAGTTACGGCCCCTTGTACGGGCCCCAGCATTTT. The chain has TRBV6-5 and TRBJ1-5; D unclear. CDR1 is MNHEY and CDR2 is SVGAGI in the germline V gene. The V end lost 2 bases, the J end lost 9 bases, and 14 bases lay between the germline ends. This CDR3 is 14 amino acids long.

The CDR3 protein is CASSESPGQRNYEQYF. The CDR3 region has the DNA TGTGCCAGCAGTGAATCCCCGGGACAGCGAAACTACGAGCAGTACTTC. The chain employs TRBV2 and TRBJ2-7; 7 bases map to TRBD1. Per germline, CDR1 SNHLY and CDR2 FYNNEI. This CDR3 comprises 16 residues. After removal of 2 bases from V and 3 bases from J, the junction contained 10 bases not matched to a gene. Filled out from reference TRBV2 and TRBJ2-7, the complete variable domain reads EPEVTQTPSHQVTQMGQEVILRCVPISNHLYFYWYRQILGQKVEFLVSFYNNEISEKSEIFDDQFSVERPDGSNFTLKIRSTKLEDSAMYFCASSESPGQRNYEQYFGPGTRLTVT.

The rearrangement uses TRBV5-1 and TRBJ1-4; the D is unclear. The CDR3 is 14 amino acids. V lost 4 bases and J lost 7, with 14 bases in between. Germline CDR1 reads SGHRS; CDR2 reads YFSETQ. CDR3 bases: TGCGCCAGCAGCGTCGGACCGGGCAGTGAAAAACTGTTTTTT. Translated: CASSVGPGSEKLFF.

As concerns this clone: Other nucleotide sequences in the sample specify the same CDR3. The chain recombines TRBV6-5 with TRBJ1-2, with a tentative D call TRBD1 (6 bases). V lost 0 bases and J 6 bases, leaving 14 bases between the germline ends. This CDR3 is 15 amino acids long. Germline CDR1 reads MNHEY; CDR2 reads SVGAGI. CDR3 in amino acids: CASSYSAGQGNGYTF. The CDR3, as DNA: TGTGCCAGCAGTTACTCGGCAGGGCAGGGGAATGGCTACACCTTC.

CDR3 sequence reads: CASSPGTLGPQHF. The CDR3 DNA reads as TGTGCCAGTAGCCCTGGGACCCTGGGGCCCCAGCATTTT. The gene calls are TRBV19 and TRBJ1-5, with a weak D call TRBD1 (5 bases). The germline gives CDR1 LNHDA, CDR2 SQIVND (reference sequence). CDR3 length: 13 amino acids. Trimming removed 6 bases from V and 9 bases from J, with 15 bases in between.

The chain employs TRBV5-1 and TRBJ2-1, with D possibly matching TRBD1 (6 bases). Germline V gene data show CDR1 as SGHRS and CDR2 as YFSETQ. V lost 6 bases and J lost 0, with 16 bases in between. The CDR3 sequence is 16 residues long. Here the CDR3 DNA reads TGCGCCAGCACCTTCACTACAGGGAGCTCCTACAATGAGCAGTTCTTC. Encoded protein: CASTFTTGSSYNEQFF.

The chain employs TRBV19 and TRBJ1-5; D perhaps matches TRBD1 (6 bases). V shed 4 bases and J shed 0 bases, with 19 bases lying between them. Germline CDR1 LNHDA, CDR2 SQIVND (reference sequence). The length of the CDR3 is 18 residues. This CDR3 is CASSKGKRTDPSNQPQHF. CDR3 nucleotide sequence: TGTGCCAGTAGTAAGGGCAAGCGGACAGACCCTAGCAATCAGCCCCAGCATTTT.

This clone has a single count. V and J are TRBV10-2 and TRBJ1-5; weak D call: TRBD1 (5 bases). V lost 0 bases and J lost 3, with 9 bases in between. Germline V gives CDR1 WSHSY, CDR2 SAAADI. The CDR3 totals 15 residues. The CDR3 nucleotides read TGCGCCAGCAGTGAGTCGACGGGGACCAATCAGCCCCAGCATTTT. Encoded protein: CASSESTGTNQPQHF.

The chain carries TRBV30 and TRBJ2-1; no clear D. Trimming shortened V by 2 bases and J by 0 bases, and 2 bases separated the two germline ends. The CDR3 runs 12 residues. Germline values: CDR1 GTSNPN, CDR2 SVGIG (reference sequence). The CDR3 protein is CAWSHSYNEQFF. DNA of the CDR3: TGTGCCTGGAGTCACTCCTACAATGAGCAGTTCTTC.

V usage is TRBV9 and J usage is TRBJ1-1; D gene uncertain. V was shortened by 2 bases and J by 0 bases, with 8 bases between the two germline ends. The germline CDR1 and CDR2 sequences are SGDLS and YYNGEE. This CDR3 has 14 amino acids. CDR3 protein: CASSVQDLNTEAFF. As DNA, the CDR3 is TGTGCCAGCAGCGTGCAGGATCTGAACACTGAAGCTTTCTTT.

The chain links TRBV19 to TRBJ1-2; a possible D gene is TRBD1 (6 bases). V was trimmed by 7 bases and J by 6 bases, leaving 18 bases between them. The V gene's germline CDR1 is LNHDA and CDR2 SQIVND (reference sequence). The CDR3 length is 14 residues. The CDR3 DNA follows: TGTGCCAGTACCATGGGGGGCCCTCTGGATGGCTACACCTTC. Translated: CASTMGGPLDGYTF.

The J gene is TRBJ1-1, the V gene TRBV28, with unresolved D. Trimming removed 1 base at V and 6 bases at J, with 6 bases between. The CDR3 contains 12 residues. CDR1 is MDHEN and CDR2 is SYDVKM in the germline V gene. The CDR3 coding sequence is TGTGCCAGCAGTTTATTGAGGGCTGAAGCTTTCTTT. This codes for CASSLLRAEAFF.

CDR3 amino acids: CASSVGPSSSVEQFF. The CDR3 DNA follows: TGTGCCAGCAGCGTTGGACCCTCGTCCAGTGTTGAGCAGTTCTTC. The chain carries TRBV9 and TRBJ2-1; unclear D gene. The CDR3 runs 15 residues. Looked up from germline, CDR1 is SGDLS and CDR2 is YYNGEE. The V gene lost 2 bases and the J gene lost 9 bases, with 18 bases spanning the gap.

This clone showed up just a few times. The CDR3 region is CASGEDTWNTEAFF. DNA of the CDR3: TGTGCCAGCGGGGAGGACACATGGAACACTGAAGCTTTCTTT. This rearrangement joins TRBV11-3 to TRBJ1-1; TRBD1 might be the D (5 bases). V gave up 8 bases and J gave up 1 base, with 14 bases separating them. CDR3 length: 14 amino acids. Germline loops: CDR1 SGHNT, CDR2 YENEEA.

V and J are TRBV2 and TRBJ1-1; D ambiguous. The CDR3 sequence is 13 residues long. CDR1 is SNHLY, CDR2 FYNNEI, per germline. The germline V and J ends were trimmed by 7 bases and 0 bases, with 9 bases remaining between them. CDR3 DNA: TGTGCCAGCACCTTAAACTTGAACACTGAAGCTTTCTTT. Amino acids: CASTLNLNTEAFF.

This sequence joins TRBV7-2 and TRBJ2-5; TRBD2 agrees at 7 bases. The V and J ends lost 5 bases and 5 bases, in that order; junction bases with no gene match: 2. The CDR3 has 12 amino acids. Germline V CDR1 and CDR2: SGHTA, FQGNSA. CDR3 DNA sequence: TGTGCCAGCAGCATCGGGGGGGAGACCCAGTACTTC. Translated: CASSIGGETQYF.

The genes are TRBV6-5 and TRBJ2-7; D is possibly TRBD2 (5 bases). V lost 6 bases to trimming and J lost 0 bases, with 12 bases between them. This CDR3 comprises 14 residues. CDR1 and CDR2 from the germline V gene are MNHEY and SVGAGI. The CDR3 is CASRTREPSYEQYF. The CDR3 DNA reads TGTGCCAGCAGGACCCGGGAACCCTCCTACGAGCAGTACTTC.

The chain combines TRBV7-9 with TRBJ1-1; D remains ambiguous. This CDR3 region has 11 residues. V lost 4 bases to trimming and J lost 7 bases, with 7 bases between them. Germline V gene data show CDR1 as SEHNR and CDR2 as FQNEAQ (reference sequence). CDR3 in DNA: TGTGCCAGCAGCTCCGCGGGTGAAGCTTTCTTT. Translating it yields CASSSAGEAFF.

J is TRBJ2-7 and V is TRBV23-1; D is unclear. TRBV23-1 is identified as an open reading frame with a role that is uncertain. V was shortened by 4 bases and J by 0 bases, with 10 bases between the two germline ends. The CDR3 contains 14 residues. Written as DNA, the CDR3 is TGCGCCAGCAGTCGCAACTTAAGCTCCTACGAGCAGTACTTC. Amino acid sequence: CASSRNLSSYEQYF.

This chain links TRBV19 with TRBJ1-3; maybe TRBD1 (5 bases). Germline values: CDR1 LNHDA, CDR2 SQIVND (reference sequence). The CDR3 totals 12 residues. V shed 5 bases and J shed 8 bases, with 10 bases lying between them. CDR3 protein: CASSVGTHTIYF. The CDR3 region has the DNA TGTGCCAGTAGTGTGGGGACTCACACCATATATTTT.